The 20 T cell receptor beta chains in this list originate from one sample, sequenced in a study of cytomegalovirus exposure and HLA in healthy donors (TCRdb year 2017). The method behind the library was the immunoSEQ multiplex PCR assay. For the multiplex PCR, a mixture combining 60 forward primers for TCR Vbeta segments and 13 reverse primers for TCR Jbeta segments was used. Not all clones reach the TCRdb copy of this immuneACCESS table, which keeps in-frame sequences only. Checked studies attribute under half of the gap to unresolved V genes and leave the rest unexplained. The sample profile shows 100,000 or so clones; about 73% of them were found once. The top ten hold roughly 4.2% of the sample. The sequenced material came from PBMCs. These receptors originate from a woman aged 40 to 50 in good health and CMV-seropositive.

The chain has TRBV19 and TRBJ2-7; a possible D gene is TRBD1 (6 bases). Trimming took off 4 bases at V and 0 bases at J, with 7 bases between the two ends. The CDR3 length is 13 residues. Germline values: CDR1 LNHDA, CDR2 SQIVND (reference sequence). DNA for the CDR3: TGTGCCAGTAGTAGACAGGCCTCCTACGAGCAGTACTTC. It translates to CASSRQASYEQYF.

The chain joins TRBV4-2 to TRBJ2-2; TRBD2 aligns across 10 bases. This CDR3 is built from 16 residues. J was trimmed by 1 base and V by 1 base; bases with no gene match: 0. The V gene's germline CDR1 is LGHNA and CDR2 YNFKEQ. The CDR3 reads CASSQVAGGNTGELFF. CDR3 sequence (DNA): TGTGCCAGCAGCCAAGTAGCGGGAGGGAACACCGGGGAGCTGTTTTTT.

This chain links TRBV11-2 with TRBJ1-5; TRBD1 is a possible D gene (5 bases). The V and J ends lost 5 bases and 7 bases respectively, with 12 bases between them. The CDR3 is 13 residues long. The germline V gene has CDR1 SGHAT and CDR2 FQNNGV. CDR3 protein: CASSPQGGQPQHF. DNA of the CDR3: TGTGCCAGCAGCCCCCAGGGAGGGCAGCCCCAGCATTTT.

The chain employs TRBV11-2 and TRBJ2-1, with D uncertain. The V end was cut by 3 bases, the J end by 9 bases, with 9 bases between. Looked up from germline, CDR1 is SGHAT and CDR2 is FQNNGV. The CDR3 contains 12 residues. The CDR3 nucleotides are TGTGCCAGCAGCTTGAGTCTGGTTGAGCAGTTCTTC. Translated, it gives CASSLSLVEQFF.

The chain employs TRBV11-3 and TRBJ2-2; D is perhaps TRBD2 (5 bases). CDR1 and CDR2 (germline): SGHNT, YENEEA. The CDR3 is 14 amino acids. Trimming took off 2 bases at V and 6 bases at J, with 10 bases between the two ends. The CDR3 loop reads CASSLRGFPGELFF. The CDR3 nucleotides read TGTGCCAGCAGCTTACGGGGATTCCCCGGGGAGCTGTTTTTT.

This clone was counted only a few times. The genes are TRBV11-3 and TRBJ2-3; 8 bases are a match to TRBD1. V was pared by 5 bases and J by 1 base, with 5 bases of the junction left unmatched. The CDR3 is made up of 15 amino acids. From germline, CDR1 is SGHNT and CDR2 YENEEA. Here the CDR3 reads CASSLNRGGTDTQYF. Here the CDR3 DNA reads TGTGCCAGCAGCCTGAACAGGGGGGGCACAGATACGCAGTATTTT.

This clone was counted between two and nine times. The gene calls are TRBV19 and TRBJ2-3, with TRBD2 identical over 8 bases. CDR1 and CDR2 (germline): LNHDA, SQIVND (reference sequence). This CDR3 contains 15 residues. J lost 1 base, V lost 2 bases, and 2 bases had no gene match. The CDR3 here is CASSITTSGTDTQYF. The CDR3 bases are TGTGCCAGTAGTATAACGACTAGCGGCACAGATACGCAGTATTTT.

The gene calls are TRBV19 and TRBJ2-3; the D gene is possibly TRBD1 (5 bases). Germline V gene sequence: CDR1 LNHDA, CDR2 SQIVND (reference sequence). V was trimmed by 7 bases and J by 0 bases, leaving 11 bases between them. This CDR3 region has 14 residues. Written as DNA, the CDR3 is TGTGCCAGTAACTTAAGGGGTAGCACAGATACGCAGTATTTT. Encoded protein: CASNLRGSTDTQYF.

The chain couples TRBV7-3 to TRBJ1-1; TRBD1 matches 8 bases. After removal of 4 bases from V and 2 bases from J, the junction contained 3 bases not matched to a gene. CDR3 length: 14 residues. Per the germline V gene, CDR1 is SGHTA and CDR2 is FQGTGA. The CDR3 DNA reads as TGTGCCAGCAGCTCGGGACAGGCAAACACTGAAGCTTTCTTT. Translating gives CASSSGQANTEAFF.

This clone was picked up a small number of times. Here the CDR3 DNA reads TGTGCCAGCACTACCGGGGGTACAGATACGCAGTATTTT. It translates to CASTTGGTDTQYF. The chain uses TRBV7-2 and TRBJ2-3; tentative D call: TRBD2 (6 bases). CDR3 length: 13 amino acids. Looked up from germline, CDR1 is SGHTA and CDR2 is FQGNSA. V lost 7 bases and J 3 bases, leaving 11 bases between the germline ends.

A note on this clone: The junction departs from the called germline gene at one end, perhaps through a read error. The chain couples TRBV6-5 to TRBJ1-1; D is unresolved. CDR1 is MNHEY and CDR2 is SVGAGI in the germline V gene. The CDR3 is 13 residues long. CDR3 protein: CTSSYRQNTEAFF. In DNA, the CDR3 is TGTACCAGCAGTTACCGACAGAACACTGAAGCTTTCTTT.

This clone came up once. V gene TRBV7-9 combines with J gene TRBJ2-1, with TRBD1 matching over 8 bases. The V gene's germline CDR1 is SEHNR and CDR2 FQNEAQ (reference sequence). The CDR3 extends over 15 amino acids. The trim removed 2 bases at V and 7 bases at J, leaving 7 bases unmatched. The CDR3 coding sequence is TGTGCCAGCAGCTTATTGGAAACAGGGGGAAATGAGCAGTTCTTC. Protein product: CASSLLETGGNEQFF.

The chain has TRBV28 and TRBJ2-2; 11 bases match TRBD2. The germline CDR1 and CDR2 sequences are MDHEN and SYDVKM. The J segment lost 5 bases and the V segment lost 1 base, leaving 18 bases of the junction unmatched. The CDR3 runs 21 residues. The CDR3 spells CASSLSLFAGLAEDGTGELFF. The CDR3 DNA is TGTGCCAGCAGTTTATCCCTATTTGCGGGACTAGCGGAGGATGGGACCGGGGAGCTGTTTTTT.

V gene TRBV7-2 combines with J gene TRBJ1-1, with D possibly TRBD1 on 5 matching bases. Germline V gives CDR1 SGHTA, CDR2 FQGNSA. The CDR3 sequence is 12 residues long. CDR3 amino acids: CASGARVNEAFF. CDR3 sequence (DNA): TGTGCAAGCGGGGCTCGTGTAAATGAAGCTTTCTTT.

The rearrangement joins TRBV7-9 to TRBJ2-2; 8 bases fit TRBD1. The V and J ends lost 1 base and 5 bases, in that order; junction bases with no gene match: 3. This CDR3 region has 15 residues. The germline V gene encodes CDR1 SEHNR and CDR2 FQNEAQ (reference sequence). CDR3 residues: CASSLVDRGTGELFF. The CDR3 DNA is TGTGCCAGCAGCTTAGTTGACAGGGGTACCGGGGAGCTGTTTTTT.

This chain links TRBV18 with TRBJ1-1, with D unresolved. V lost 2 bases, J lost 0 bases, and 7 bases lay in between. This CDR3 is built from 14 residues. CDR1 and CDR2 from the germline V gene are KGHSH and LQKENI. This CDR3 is CASSPGGMNTEAFF. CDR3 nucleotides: TGTGCCAGCTCACCAGGCGGAATGAACACTGAAGCTTTCTTT.

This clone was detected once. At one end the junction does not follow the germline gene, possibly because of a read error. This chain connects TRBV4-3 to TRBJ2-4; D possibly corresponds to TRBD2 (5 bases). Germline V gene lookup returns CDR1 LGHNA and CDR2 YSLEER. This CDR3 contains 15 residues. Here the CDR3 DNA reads TGCGCCAGCAGCCAAGATTGGCTAGCCCAAAACATTCAGTACTTC. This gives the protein CASSQDWLAQNIQYF.

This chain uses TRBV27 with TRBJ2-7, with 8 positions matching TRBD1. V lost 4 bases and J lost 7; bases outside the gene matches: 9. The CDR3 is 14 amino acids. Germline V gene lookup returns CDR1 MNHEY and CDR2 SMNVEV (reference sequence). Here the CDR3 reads CASSSWTGSGEQYF. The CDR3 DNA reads TGTGCCAGCAGTTCCTGGACAGGGTCAGGGGAGCAGTACTTC.

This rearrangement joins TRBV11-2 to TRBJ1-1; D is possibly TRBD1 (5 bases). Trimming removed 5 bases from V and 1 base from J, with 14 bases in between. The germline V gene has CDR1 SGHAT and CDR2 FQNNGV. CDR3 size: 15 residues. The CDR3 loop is CASSPAGLTNTEAFF. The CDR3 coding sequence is TGTGCCAGCAGCCCGGCGGGACTTACGAACACTGAAGCTTTCTTT.

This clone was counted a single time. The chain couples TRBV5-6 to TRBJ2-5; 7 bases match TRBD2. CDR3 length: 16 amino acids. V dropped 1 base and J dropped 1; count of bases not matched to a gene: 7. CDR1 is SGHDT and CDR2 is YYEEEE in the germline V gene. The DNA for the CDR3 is TGTGCCAGCAGCTTGTTGGGGGAGGGCCCCCAAGAGACCCAGTACTTC. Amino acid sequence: CASSLLGEGPQETQYF.